Sequencing of this T cell receptor (beta chain) was carried out in a study of lymphopenia after photon versus proton radiotherapy. Here immunoSEQ multiplex PCR was the method, and the copy in TCRdb shows in-frame clones only, minus some. This sample has some 27,000 clones, with around 81% found just once. There are many counts of this clone. Its antigen is still unknown. Study findings and constraints: A bigger post-nadir fall in TCR diversity correlated inversely with survival time in deceased patients.

Germline CDR1 SGHNT, CDR2 YENEEA. Trimming shortened V by 0 bases and J by 3 bases, and 15 bases separated the two germline ends. This CDR3 contains 16 residues. This sequence originates from a man aged 45-60 years with gastric cancer. The V and J genes are TRBV11-3 and TRBJ2-7, with TRBD2 as a possible D gene (7 bases). Sequencing was performed on peripheral blood, taken from a patient treated with photon-based radiotherapy. CDR3 loop: CASSLDGRGGDYEQYF. CDR3 in DNA: TGTGCCAGCAGCTTAGATGGCAGGGGAGGGGACTACGAGCAGTACTTC.